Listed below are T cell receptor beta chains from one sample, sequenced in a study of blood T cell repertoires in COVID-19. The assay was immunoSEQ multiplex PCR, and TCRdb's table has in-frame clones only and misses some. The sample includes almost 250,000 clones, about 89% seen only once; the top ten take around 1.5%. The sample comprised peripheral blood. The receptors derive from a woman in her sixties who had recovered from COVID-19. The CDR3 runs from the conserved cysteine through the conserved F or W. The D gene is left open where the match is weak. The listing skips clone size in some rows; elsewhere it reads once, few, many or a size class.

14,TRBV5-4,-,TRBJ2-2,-,TGTGCCAGCAGCTCACAGGGTGGGACCGGGGAGCTGTTTTTT,CASSSQGGTGELFF
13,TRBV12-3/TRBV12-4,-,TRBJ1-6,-,TGTGCCAGCAGTTTAGCGGGGGGTTCACCCCTCTACTTT,CASSLAGGSPLYF
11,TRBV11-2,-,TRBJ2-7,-,TGTGCCAGCAGGAGGGATGGGGAGCAGTACTTC,CASRRDGEQYF
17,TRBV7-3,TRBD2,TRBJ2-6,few,TGTGCCAGCAGCTTACTAGCGGGGGTCGCTGGGGCCAACGTCCTGACTTTC,CASSLLAGVAGANVLTF
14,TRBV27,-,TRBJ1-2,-,TGTGCCAGCAGTTTATCGGGCAGGTCGAGAGGCTACACCTTC,CASSLSGRSRGYTF
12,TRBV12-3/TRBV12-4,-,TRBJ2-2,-,TGTGCCAGCAGTTTATCCCTTGGGGAGCTGTTTTTT,CASSLSLGELFF
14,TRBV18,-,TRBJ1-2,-,TGTGCCAGCTCACTATTCTCAGGGGAATATGGCTACACCTTC,CASSLFSGEYGYTF
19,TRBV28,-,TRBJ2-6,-,TGTGCCAGCAGTTTATTCCTGGCAGGTCAGGCGCGAGGGGCCAACGTCCTGACTTTC,CASSLFLAGQARGANVLTF
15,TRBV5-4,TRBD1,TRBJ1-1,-,TGTGCCAGCAGCTTTGCCGAACAGGGGGGCACTGAAGCTTTCTTT,CASSFAEQGGTEAFF
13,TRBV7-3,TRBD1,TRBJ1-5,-,TGTGCCAGCAGCATCGGACAGGGACAGCCCCAGCATTTT,CASSIGQGQPQHF
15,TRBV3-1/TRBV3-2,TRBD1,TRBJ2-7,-,TGTGCCAGCAGCCAGGGCGGGACAGGGTCCTACGAGCAGTACTTC,CASSQGGTGSYEQYF
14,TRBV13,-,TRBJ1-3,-,TGTGCCAGCAGCTTAGGCCAGGCTGGAAACACCATATATTTT,CASSLGQAGNTIYF
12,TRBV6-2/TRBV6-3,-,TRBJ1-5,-,TGTGCCAGCAGCCAGAGTGTAGTACCCCAGCATTTT,CASSQSVVPQHF
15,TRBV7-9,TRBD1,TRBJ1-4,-,TGTGCCAGCAGCTTAGTGTGGGACAGAGGCGAAAAACTGTTTTTT,CASSLVWDRGEKLFF
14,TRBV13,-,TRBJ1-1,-,TGTGCCAGCAGCTTAGTTGGTAGGAACACTGAAGCTTTCTTT,CASSLVGRNTEAFF
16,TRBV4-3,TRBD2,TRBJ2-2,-,TGCGCCAGCAGCCAGGGACTAGCGGGCAACACCGGGGAGCTGTTTTTT,CASSQGLAGNTGELFF
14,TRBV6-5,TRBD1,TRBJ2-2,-,TGTGCCAGTTACCGGGACAGCAACACCGGGGAGCTGTTTTTT,CASYRDSNTGELFF
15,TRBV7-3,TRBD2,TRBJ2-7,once,TGTGCCAGCAGCTTACAATCAGCGGGGCTCTACGAGCAGTACTTC,CASSLQSAGLYEQYF
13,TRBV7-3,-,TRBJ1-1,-,TGTGCCAGCAGCTTTAGTGAAAACACTGAAGCTTTCTTT,CASSFSENTEAFF
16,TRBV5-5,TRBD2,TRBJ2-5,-,TGTGCCAGCAGCTTGAATGGATTAGCGGGGAAAGAGACCCAGTACTTC,CASSLNGLAGKETQYF
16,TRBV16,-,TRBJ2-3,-,TGTGCCAGCAGCCAATCAGCAGACAGCACCACAGATACGCAGTATTTT,CASSQSADSTTDTQYF
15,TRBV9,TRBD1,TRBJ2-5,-,TGTGCCAGCAGCGTACAGGGGACAGGGGGAGAGACCCAGTACTTC,CASSVQGTGGETQYF
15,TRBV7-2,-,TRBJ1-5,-,TGTGCCAGCAGCTTAGCGGTTGGGGGCCGACAGCCCCAGCATTTT,CASSLAVGGRQPQHF
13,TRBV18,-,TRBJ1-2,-,TGTGCCAGCTCACCACAAGGGACAAATGGCTACACCTTC,CASSPQGTNGYTF
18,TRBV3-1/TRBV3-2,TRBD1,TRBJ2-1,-,TGTGCCAGCAGCCACCTCAGGGGGCAGGGGGGACCCTACAATGAGCAGTTCTTC,CASSHLRGQGGPYNEQFF
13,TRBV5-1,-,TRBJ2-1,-,TGCGCCAGCAGCTTGGACATCTACAATGAGCAGTTCTTC,CASSLDIYNEQFF
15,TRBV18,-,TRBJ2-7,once,TGTGCCAGCTCACCACGACAGATTCCCTCCTACGAGCAGTACTTC,CASSPRQIPSYEQYF
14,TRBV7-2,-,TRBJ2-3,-,TGTGCCAGCAGCCCGGGCCCGGGGACAGATACGCAGTATTTT,CASSPGPGTDTQYF
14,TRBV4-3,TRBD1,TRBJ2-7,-,TGCGCCAGCAGCCGGTGGACAGGGGGCTACGAGCAGTACTTC,CASSRWTGGYEQYF
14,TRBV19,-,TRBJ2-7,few,TGTGCCAGTAGTATAGATGGGGGCTACTACGAGCAGTACTTC,CASSIDGGYYEQYF
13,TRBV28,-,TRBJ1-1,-,TGTGCCAGCAATATAAGAAGTACAGGTGAAGCTTTCTTT,CASNIRSTGEAFF
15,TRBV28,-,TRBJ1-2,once,TGTGCCAGCAGTTTTTTGGGCATCCGTGACTATGGCTACACCTTC,CASSFLGIRDYGYTF
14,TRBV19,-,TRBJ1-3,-,TGTGCCAGTATTGCGGACATCTCTGGAAACACCATATATTTT,CASIADISGNTIYF
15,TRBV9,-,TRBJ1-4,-,TGTGCCAGCAGCGTATTAGGGGGTAGGAATGAAAAACTGTTTTTT,CASSVLGGRNEKLFF
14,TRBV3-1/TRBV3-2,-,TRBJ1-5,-,TGTGCCAGCAGCCAAGGTGCCTACAATCAGCCCCAGCATTTT,CASSQGAYNQPQHF
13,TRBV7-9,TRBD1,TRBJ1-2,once,TGTGCCAGCAGCCGTGGACAGGAAGAAGGCTACACCTTC,CASSRGQEEGYTF
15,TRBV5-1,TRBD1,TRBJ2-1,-,TGCGCCAGCAGCACCGGACAGGGGGCCCACAATGAGCAGTTCTTC,CASSTGQGAHNEQFF
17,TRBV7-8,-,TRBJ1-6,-,TGTGCCAGCAGCTTAGCGCGGCTAGGGGTTTATAATTCACCCCTCCACTTT,CASSLARLGVYNSPLHF
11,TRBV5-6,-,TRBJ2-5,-,TGTGCCAGCAGCGGCGGGGAGACCCAGTACTTC,CASSGGETQYF
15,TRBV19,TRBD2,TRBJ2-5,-,TGTGCCAGTAGAGGGACTAGCGGGGCCCGGGAGACCCAGTACTTC,CASRGTSGARETQYF
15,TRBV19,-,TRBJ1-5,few,TGTGCCAGTAGTATAGAAGCAGGGCGCCGCCAGCCCCAGCATTTT,CASSIEAGRRQPQHF
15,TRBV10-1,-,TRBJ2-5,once,TGCGCCAGCAGTGGAGACACAAACCTCCAAGAGACCCAGTACTTC,CASSGDTNLQETQYF
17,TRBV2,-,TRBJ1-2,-,TGTGCCAGCTCCCAGGGGACCGGGACACCCCTTGTCTATGGCTACACCTTC,CASSQGTGTPLVYGYTF
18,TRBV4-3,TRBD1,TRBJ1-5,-,TGCGCCAGCAGCCAAAATCGGGACAGTCAAAGCAGCAATCAGCCCCAGCATTTT,CASSQNRDSQSSNQPQHF
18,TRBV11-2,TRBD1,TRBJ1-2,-,TGTGCCAGCAGCTTACCATTAACATCAGGGGGCAAGAACTATGGCTACACCTTC,CASSLPLTSGGKNYGYTF
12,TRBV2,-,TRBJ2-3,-,TGTGCCAGCAGTACAGGGTTAGATACGCAGTATTTT,CASSTGLDTQYF
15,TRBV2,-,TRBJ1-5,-,TGTGCCAGCAGTGAACCTAATGGTTGGTTACAGCCCCAGCATTTT,CASSEPNGWLQPQHF
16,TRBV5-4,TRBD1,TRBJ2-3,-,TGTGCCAGCAGCCCGGACAGGGGCTCAGGCACAGATACGCAGTATTTT,CASSPDRGSGTDTQYF
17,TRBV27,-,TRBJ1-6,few,TGTGCCAGCAGTTTTCTGGACAGACCTATAATAAATTCACCCCTCCACTTT,CASSFLDRPIINSPLHF